Following are 8 T cell receptor beta chains from one sample sequenced in a study of blood T cell repertoires in COVID-19. Sequenced by immunoSEQ multiplex PCR; TCRdb stores in-frame clones only, minus some. This sample has around 330,000 clones, with about 89% found just once. The sequenced sample consisted of PBMCs or T cells enriched from blood (not recorded which). These TCRs come from a man in his sixties who had recovered from COVID-19.

The chain joins TRBV28 to TRBJ1-4; TRBD1 might be the D (5 bases). The ends were cut back, 7 bases at V and 3 bases at J, with 12 bases in the middle. CDR1 is MDHEN, CDR2 SYDVKM, per germline. This CDR3 has 14 residues. The CDR3 region has the DNA TGTGCCAGCACCTTGGGGGGGGCTAATGAAAAACTGTTTTTT. This gives the protein CASTLGGANEKLFF.

This clone was recorded once. This chain uses TRBV4-3 with TRBJ2-5, with D perhaps TRBD1 (5 bases). Germline V lookup: CDR1 LGHNA, CDR2 YSLEER. V was shortened by 0 bases and J by 4 bases, with 15 bases between the two germline ends. The CDR3 has 16 amino acids. The CDR3 DNA reads TGCGCCAGCAGCCAAGAAATGTCACAGGCCCTAGAGACCCAGTACTTC. This translates into CASSQEMSQALETQYF.

The chain couples TRBV7-3 to TRBJ2-7; maybe TRBD2 (6 bases). CDR3 length equals 14 residues. CDR1 is SGHTA and CDR2 is FQGTGA in the germline V gene. The V and J ends lost 0 bases and 7 bases respectively, with 13 bases between them. CDR3 coding DNA: TGTGCCAGCAGCTTAACCAGAGGGAGCGGGGAGCAGTACTTC. Residues: CASSLTRGSGEQYF.

The chain combines TRBV29-1 with TRBJ2-7; perhaps TRBD2 as D (6 bases). This CDR3 is 10 amino acids long. V was cut by 7 bases and J by 4 bases, with 8 bases left in between. Looked up from germline, CDR1 is SQVTM and CDR2 is ANQGSEA. The CDR3 reads CSARGYEQYF. As DNA, the CDR3 is TGCAGCGCACGGGGGTACGAGCAGTACTTC.

The chain is built from TRBV7-2 and TRBJ2-7, with TRBD1 matching over 7 bases. This CDR3 comprises 16 residues. V shed 1 base and J 0 bases; nucleotides not matched to a gene: 6. Germline CDR1 SGHTA, CDR2 FQGNSA. CDR3: CASSLVGTALSYEQYF. CDR3 DNA: TGTGCCAGCAGCTTAGTAGGGACAGCACTCTCCTACGAGCAGTACTTC.

This clone was seen many times. This chain uses TRBV2 with TRBJ2-7; 8 nucleotides align to TRBD2. CDR3 length equals 15 residues. In germline, CDR1 is SNHLY, CDR2 FYNNEI. V was clipped by 4 bases and J by 2 bases; unmatched bases: 7. The CDR3 here is CASSAGGGRTYEQYF. CDR3 DNA: TGTGCCAGCAGTGCAGGTGGCGGGAGGACCTACGAGCAGTACTTC.

The genes are TRBV5-1 and TRBJ1-1; TRBD1 matches at 8 bases. V lost 1 base, J lost 1 base, and 3 bases stayed unmatched. There are 15 residues in the CDR3. CDR1 is SGHRS, CDR2 YFSETQ, per germline. In DNA, the CDR3 is TGCGCCAGCAGCTTGACAGGGGGGCCGAACACTGAAGCTTTCTTT. Its translation: CASSLTGGPNTEAFF.

The gene calls are TRBV28 and TRBJ1-2; the match to TRBD1 covers 8 bases. Germline loops: CDR1 MDHEN, CDR2 SYDVKM. CDR3 size: 16 residues. Trimming took 2 bases from V and 8 from J; bases not matched to a gene: 13. CDR3 in amino acids: CASSLDPQGAGKGYTF. The CDR3 nucleotides read TGTGCCAGCAGTTTAGACCCCCAGGGGGCAGGGAAAGGCTACACCTTC.